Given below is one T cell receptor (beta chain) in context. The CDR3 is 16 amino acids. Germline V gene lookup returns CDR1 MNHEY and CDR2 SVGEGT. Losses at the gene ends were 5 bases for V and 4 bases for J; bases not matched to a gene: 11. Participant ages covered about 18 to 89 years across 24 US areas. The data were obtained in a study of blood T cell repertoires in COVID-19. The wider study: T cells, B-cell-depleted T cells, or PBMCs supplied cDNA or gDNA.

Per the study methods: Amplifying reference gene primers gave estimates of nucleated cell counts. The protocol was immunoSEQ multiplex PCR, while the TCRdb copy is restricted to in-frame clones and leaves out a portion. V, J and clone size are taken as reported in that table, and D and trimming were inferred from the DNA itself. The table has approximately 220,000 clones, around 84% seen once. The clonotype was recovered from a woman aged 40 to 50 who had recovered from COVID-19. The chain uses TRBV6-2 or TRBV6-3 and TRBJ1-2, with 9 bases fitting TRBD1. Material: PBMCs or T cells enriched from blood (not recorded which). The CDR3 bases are TGTGCCAGCAGTCCCCTCGGACAGGGGACCTCCTATGGCTACACCTTC. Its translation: CASSPLGQGTSYGYTF.